This T cell receptor (beta chain) was found in a study of blood T cells in healthy people across ages. On this clonotype itself: Its antigen is not identified.

CDR1 and CDR2 (germline): SGHVS, FQNEAQ. V lost 2 bases and J lost 2; bases outside the gene matches: 5. CDR3 length equals 15 residues. The study, taken as a whole, reports: The study could not conclusively compare naive and antigen-experienced cells, given its unsorted PBMCs.

The second PCR ran roughly 6 to 11 cycles with a sample-barcoded 5' primer and J-beta primers. Each TCR beta cDNA got a 12-nucleotide random molecular identifier. TCRdb re-analysed the 5' RACE reads in MiXCR, keeping a single row per CDR3 protein. The sample yields about a million distinct CDR3 sequences, 35% to 40% seen once. Ranging in age from about 6 to 95, the donors were healthy Caucasian individuals from Russia. This rearrangement joins TRBV7-8 to TRBJ1-1; 7 bases map to TRBD1. The specimen was blood. This clonotype originated in a man between 18 and 29 years old in good health. CDR3 nucleotides: TGTGCCAGCAGCTTACACCGGACAGGCAACACTGAAGCTTTCTTT. Its translation: CASSLHRTGNTEAFF.